This TCR beta chain came from a study of early T cells in non-severe SARS-CoV-2 infection. This clonotype was seen a handful of times. The CDR3 runs 15 residues. Looked up from germline, CDR1 is MNHEY and CDR2 is SVGAGI. V was pared by 5 bases and J by 2 bases, with 13 bases between. Attachment of unique molecular identifiers to individual cDNA molecules was performed. TCRdb re-derived calls from the 5' RACE reads in MiXCR, one entry per CDR3 protein. This repertoire shows roughly 31,000 distinct CDR3 sequences, about 4.2% found once; its top ten account for about an eighth. The V call is TRBV6-5, the J call TRBJ1-5; D perhaps matches TRBD1 (5 bases). The sequencing input was whole blood. This receptor was taken from an adult who was a healthcare worker with PCR-confirmed SARS-CoV-2 infection or an uninfected control (not recorded which). The CDR3 region has the DNA TGTGCCAGCAGTGCGGGACCGGGAGGCAATCAGCCCCAGCATTTT. Encoded protein: CASSAGPGGNQPQHF.